Sequencing of this T cell receptor (beta chain) was carried out in a study of beta chain features in type 1 diabetes. Findings and limits, study-wide: Type 1 diabetes patients had VDJ junctions that carried fewer insertions and more deletions.

TCRB transcripts that were expressed got sequenced, as all of the isolated RNA had been reverse transcribed. This table comes from immunoSEQ multiplex PCR, and its TCRdb copy is limited to in-frame clones, with some not included. The sample carries around 450,000 clones, roughly an eighth recorded once. As to this clone: No antigen is known for it.

The length of the CDR3 is 14 residues. Trimming cost V 3 bases and J 0 bases, with 7 bases left between them. The V gene's germline CDR1 is SGHTA and CDR2 FQGNSA. Material: naive CD4+ T cells from blood. The chain uses TRBV7-2 and TRBJ2-3, with D unclear. This clonotype was sampled from a young woman in good health. CDR3 sequence: CASSFRESTDTQYF. The CDR3 DNA is TGTGCCAGCAGCTTTAGGGAAAGCACAGATACGCAGTATTTT.